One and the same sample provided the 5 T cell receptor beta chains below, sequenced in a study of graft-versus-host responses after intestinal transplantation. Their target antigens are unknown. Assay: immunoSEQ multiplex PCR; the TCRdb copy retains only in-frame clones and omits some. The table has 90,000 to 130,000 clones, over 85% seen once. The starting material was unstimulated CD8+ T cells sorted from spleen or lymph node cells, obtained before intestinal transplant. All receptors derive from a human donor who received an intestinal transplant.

CDR3 sequence (DNA): TGCAGCGTTGAGGACCGGGACAGGAACTATGGCTACACCTTC. Translation: CSVEDRDRNYGYTF. The chain is built from TRBV29-1 and TRBJ1-2; 8 bases map to TRBD1. The CDR3 contains 14 residues. The ends lost 3 bases at V and 2 bases at J; junction bases unmatched: 5. Germline CDR1 reads SQVTM; CDR2 reads ANQGSEA.

The CDR3: CASSLGGGGDTQYF. CDR3 nucleotides: TGTGCCAGCAGCTTAGGAGGGGGCGGAGATACGCAGTATTTT. This chain connects TRBV5-4 to TRBJ2-3; the D gene is possibly TRBD1 (7 bases). The V gene's germline CDR1 is SGHNT and CDR2 YYREEE (reference sequence). Trimming removed 2 bases at V and 5 bases at J, with 12 bases between. The CDR3 spans 14 residues. Combining the CDR3 with reference TRBV5-4 and TRBJ2-3 gives the whole variable domain ETGVTQSPTHLIKTRGQQVTLRCSSQSGHNTVSWYQQALGQGPQFIFQYYREEENGRGNFPPRFSGLQFPNYSSELNVNALELDDSALYLCASSLGGGGDTQYFGPGTRLTVL.

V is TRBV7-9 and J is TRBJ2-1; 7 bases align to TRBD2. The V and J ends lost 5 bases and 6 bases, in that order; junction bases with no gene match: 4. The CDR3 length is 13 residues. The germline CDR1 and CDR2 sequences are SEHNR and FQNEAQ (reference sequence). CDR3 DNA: TGTGCCAGCAGCCCTAGCGGTACCAATGAGCAGTTCTTC. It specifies CASSPSGTNEQFF.

The CDR3 here is CASSSHGQWGLAGWPLEQYF. CDR3 sequence (DNA): TGTGCCAGCAGTTCACACGGACAGTGGGGACTAGCGGGTTGGCCCCTCGAGCAGTACTTC. The chain joins TRBV27 to TRBJ2-7, with TRBD2 matching 12 bases. The CDR3 contains 20 residues. From germline, CDR1 is MNHEY and CDR2 SMNVEV (reference sequence). V gave up 4 bases and J gave up 6 bases; unmatched junction bases: 22.

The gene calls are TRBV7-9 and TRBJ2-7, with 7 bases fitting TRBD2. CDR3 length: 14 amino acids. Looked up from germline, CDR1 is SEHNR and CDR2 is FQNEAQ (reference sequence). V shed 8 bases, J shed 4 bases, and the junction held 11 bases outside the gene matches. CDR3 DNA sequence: TGTGCCAGCGCCCCAGGCGGGAGCCCTTACGAGCAGTACTTC. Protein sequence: CASAPGGSPYEQYF.